This passage covers 20 T cell receptor beta chains from one sample sequenced in a study of cytomegalovirus exposure and HLA in healthy donors. The protocol was immunoSEQ multiplex PCR, while the TCRdb copy is restricted to in-frame clones and leaves out a portion. The table lists fewer than 100,000 clones, 94% of them singletons, with over 2% in the top ten. Sequencing input: PBMCs. The origin of the receptors is a woman under 30 in good health and CMV-seronegative.

This clone came up once. The gene calls are TRBV30 and TRBJ2-1, with 7 bases aligning to TRBD2. This CDR3 region has 12 residues. V dropped 4 bases and J dropped 8; count of bases not matched to a gene: 5. Per germline, CDR1 GTSNPN and CDR2 SVGIG (reference sequence). This chain's CDR3 is CAWIRGSYEQFF. The CDR3 coding sequence is TGTGCCTGGATCCGCGGGAGCTATGAGCAGTTCTTC. Full variable domain (remainder filled in from reference TRBV30 and TRBJ2-1): SQTIHQWPATLVQPVGSPLSLECTVEGTSNPNLYWYRQAAGRGLQLLFYSVGIGQISSEVPQNLSASRPQDRQFILSSKKLLLSDSGFYLCAWIRGSYEQFFGPGTRLTVL.

This rearrangement joins TRBV7-2 to TRBJ1-2; 8 nucleotides line up with TRBD1. There are 15 residues in the CDR3. V was pared by 3 bases and J by 5 bases, with 8 bases of the junction left unmatched. Germline V gene lookup returns CDR1 SGHTA and CDR2 FQGNSA. The CDR3, as DNA: TGTGCCAGCAGCTTTGTGGACAGGGAGTCGTATGGCTACACCTTC. Protein sequence: CASSFVDRESYGYTF.

The rearrangement links TRBV4-3 to TRBJ1-6; 8 nucleotides line up with TRBD1. Trimming at V came to 3 bases and at J to 0 bases, leaving 10 bases not matched to a gene. Germline V lookup: CDR1 LGHNA, CDR2 YSLEER. The CDR3 covers 19 residues. CDR3 sequence reads: CASSQESWDRSSYNSPLHF. The DNA for the CDR3 is TGCGCCAGCAGCCAGGAATCGTGGGACAGGAGCTCCTATAATTCACCCCTCCACTTT.

This clone was found once. The V call is TRBV5-1, the J call TRBJ2-3, with TRBD2 matching over 10 bases. CDR3 size: 16 residues. CDR1 and CDR2 from the germline V gene are SGHRS and YFSETQ. J lost 2 bases, V lost 3 bases, and 6 bases had no gene match. The CDR3 region has the DNA TGCGCCAGCAGCTACACCGGGACTAGCGTCACAGATACGCAGTATTTT. Amino acids: CASSYTGTSVTDTQYF.

The chain recombines TRBV19 with TRBJ2-1; TRBD1 agrees at 8 bases. The CDR3 loop spans 16 amino acids. V lost 1 base to trimming and J lost 6 bases; unmatched junction nucleotides: 8. The germline V gene has CDR1 LNHDA and CDR2 SQIVND (reference sequence). In nucleotides, the CDR3 is TGTGCCAGTAGTATAGCGCCGACAGGGGAACCCAATGAGCAGTTCTTC. This sequence encodes CASSIAPTGEPNEQFF.

The chain is built from TRBV6-6 and TRBJ1-5; 7 nucleotides line up with TRBD1. Unmatched junction bases numbered 8, after V lost 9 bases and J lost 3 bases. This CDR3 region has 14 residues. The germline V gene has CDR1 MNHNY and CDR2 SVGAGI (reference sequence). The CDR3 is CASGVDRVNQPQHF. The CDR3 DNA follows: TGTGCCAGTGGTGTTGACAGGGTCAATCAGCCCCAGCATTTT.

The V and J genes are TRBV4-3 and TRBJ2-3; D possibly corresponds to TRBD1 (6 bases). The CDR3 is 16 amino acids. V was cut by 1 base and J by 3 bases, with 14 bases left in between. CDR1 and CDR2 from the germline V gene are LGHNA and YSLEER. CDR3 residues: CASSQVRGSGTDTQYF. The CDR3 region has the DNA TGCGCCAGCAGCCAAGTAAGGGGGTCAGGGACAGATACGCAGTATTTT.

The gene calls are TRBV19 and TRBJ2-1, with 10 positions matching TRBD1. Per the germline V gene, CDR1 is LNHDA and CDR2 is SQIVND (reference sequence). This CDR3 has 15 amino acids. After removal of 7 bases from V and 6 bases from J, the junction contained 9 bases not matched to a gene. CDR3 nucleotide sequence: TGTGCCAGTACTATGACAGGGGGCGGTCGCAATGAGCAGTTCTTC. Its protein product is CASTMTGGGRNEQFF.

The J gene is TRBJ1-1, the V gene TRBV5-6; 9 bases are a match to TRBD1. J was trimmed by 9 bases and V by 4 bases; bases with no gene match: 13. The CDR3 loop spans 15 amino acids. The germline V gene has CDR1 SGHDT and CDR2 YYEEEE. The CDR3 bases are TGTGCCAGCAGCCGCAGCCGGGACAGGGTTTTGAAAGCTTTCTTT. Translating gives CASSRSRDRVLKAFF.

V gene TRBV28 combines with J gene TRBJ1-2, with D possibly matching TRBD1 (5 bases). Looked up from germline, CDR1 is MDHEN and CDR2 is SYDVKM. CDR3 length equals 15 residues. The ends were cut back, 3 bases at V and 8 bases at J, with 19 bases in the middle. The chain's CDR3 is CASSFLFGQAKGYTF. The CDR3 DNA sequence: TGTGCCAGCAGTTTTCTGTTCGGACAAGCAAAAGGCTACACCTTC.

The chain carries TRBV5-1 and TRBJ2-7; perhaps TRBD2 as D (6 bases). Trimming stripped 4 bases from V and 3 bases from J, with 14 bases between. CDR3 size: 14 residues. Germline V gene lookup returns CDR1 SGHRS and CDR2 YFSETQ. The CDR3 sequence: CASSADTGGYEQYF. In DNA form, the CDR3 reads TGCGCCAGCAGCGCCGATACCGGGGGCTACGAGCAGTACTTC.

The chain employs TRBV9 and TRBJ1-5; a weak D match, TRBD1 (5 bases). Trimming shortened V by 1 base and J by 1 base, and 15 bases separated the two germline ends. The germline gives CDR1 SGDLS, CDR2 YYNGEE. The CDR3 runs to 17 residues. CDR3 residues: CASSVRRVRDSNQPQHF. CDR3 bases: TGTGCCAGCAGCGTAAGGAGGGTCCGGGACAGCAATCAGCCCCAGCATTTT.

The V call is TRBV6-5, the J call TRBJ2-2, with D hard to call. This CDR3 spans 13 amino acids. V gave up 2 bases and J gave up 1 base, with 2 bases separating them. Germline-derived CDR1 and CDR2 are MNHEY and SVGAGI. CDR3 residues: CASSYQNTGELFF. DNA of the CDR3: TGTGCCAGCAGTTACCAGAACACCGGGGAGCTGTTTTTT.

This chain joins TRBV11-2 and TRBJ2-7; the match to TRBD2 covers 11 bases. The J segment lost 5 bases and the V segment lost 5 bases, leaving 11 bases of the junction unmatched. This CDR3 is built from 16 residues. CDR1 SGHAT and CDR2 FQNNGV come from the germline V gene. DNA of the CDR3: TGTGCCAGCAGCGGGGAGGAACTAGCGGGAGCGGACGAGCAGTACTTC. Translating gives CASSGEELAGADEQYF.

This chain joins TRBV7-6 and TRBJ1-1, with D possibly being TRBD1 (5 bases). The germline CDR1 and CDR2 sequences are SGHVS and FNYEAQ. The ends were cut back, 0 bases at V and 3 bases at J, with 8 bases in the middle. There are 14 residues in the CDR3. The chain's CDR3 is CASSLASGDTEAFF. DNA for the CDR3: TGTGCCAGCAGCTTAGCATCGGGGGACACTGAAGCTTTCTTT.

The rearrangement uses TRBV7-9 and TRBJ2-7, with TRBD1 matching over 8 bases. The CDR3 has 15 residues. Germline lookup yields CDR1 SEHNR and CDR2 FQNEAQ (reference sequence). J was trimmed by 1 base and V by 5 bases; bases with no gene match: 7. CDR3 loop: CASSLWTGLSYEQYF. CDR3 nucleotide sequence: TGTGCCAGCAGCCTTTGGACAGGGCTTTCCTACGAGCAGTACTTC.

The chain combines TRBV9 with TRBJ2-5; 8 bases fit TRBD2. Looked up from germline, CDR1 is SGDLS and CDR2 is YYNGEE. V lost 1 base to trimming and J lost 4 bases; unmatched junction nucleotides: 6. The CDR3 sequence is 15 residues long. In nucleotides, the CDR3 is TGTGCCAGCAGCGTATCGGGGGGGAGAAGAGAGACCCAGTACTTC. Amino acid sequence: CASSVSGGRRETQYF.

J is TRBJ2-5 and V is TRBV14; tentatively, D is TRBD2 (6 bases). V lost 4 bases to trimming and J lost 1 base, with 16 bases between them. The V gene's germline CDR1 is SGHDN and CDR2 FVKESK. This CDR3 region has 16 residues. CDR3: CASSPRDWHSQETQYF. The CDR3 DNA reads as TGTGCCAGCAGCCCGCGGGACTGGCACAGCCAAGAGACCCAGTACTTC.

This chain connects TRBV29-1 to TRBJ2-7; maybe TRBD2 (6 bases). CDR3 length: 13 amino acids. Per the germline V gene, CDR1 is SQVTM and CDR2 is ANQGSEA. V lost 7 bases and J lost 2, with 15 bases in between. CDR3 sequence reads: CSAAVGTAYEQYF. In nucleotides, the CDR3 is TGCAGCGCCGCGGTGGGGACTGCCTACGAGCAGTACTTC.

J is TRBJ1-3 and V is TRBV19; a possible D gene is TRBD1 (5 bases). CDR1 and CDR2 (germline): LNHDA, SQIVND (reference sequence). The CDR3 is 14 residues long. V gave up 5 bases and J gave up 6 bases, with 14 bases separating them. CDR3 in amino acids: CASSGGTEINTIYF. DNA of the CDR3: TGTGCCAGTAGTGGCGGGACGGAGATAAACACCATATATTTT.